Below, 2 T cell receptor beta chains from the same sample are listed, as sequenced in a study of blood T cell repertoires in COVID-19 (dated by TCRdb to the early 2020s). Libraries were built with the immunoSEQ multiplex PCR assay. Entries here come from immuneACCESS through TCRdb and include only in-frame sequences with V and J called. Some clones fail to appear in such tables; in the studies checked, an unresolved V gene covers under half of the shortfall, and the cause of the remainder is unknown. The table for this sample lists 200,000 to 250,000 clones; around 87% of them were counted only once. 3% of the sample rests with the top ten. Sequencing was carried out using peripheral blood. The receptor source for this set is a man aged 55 to 70 with acute or convalescent COVID-19.

The J gene is TRBJ1-4, the V gene TRBV28; 8 bases line up with TRBD1. The V and J ends lost 5 bases and 3 bases, in that order; junction bases with no gene match: 8. Germline assignment: CDR1 MDHEN and CDR2 SYDVKM. CDR3 length: 16 residues. The CDR3 loop reads CASSTNRGLPNEKLFF. The DNA of the CDR3 is TGTGCCAGCAGTACTAACAGGGGGTTGCCTAATGAAAAACTGTTTTTT.

The chain carries TRBV7-8 and TRBJ1-5, with D unresolved. The CDR3 loop spans 15 amino acids. Trimming pared 1 base from V and 2 bases from J, leaving 9 bases between. Germline assignment: CDR1 SGHVS and CDR2 FQNEAQ. The CDR3 spells CASSLDLYGNQPQHF. Written as DNA, the CDR3 is TGTGCCAGCAGCTTAGATTTGTATGGCAATCAGCCCCAGCATTTT.